This T cell receptor beta chain was sequenced in a study of shared clonotypes between healthy human individuals. Regarding the study as a whole: Rarefaction analysis demonstrated incomplete sorted-subset sequencing notwithstanding large depth.

This clone was seen just once. The antigen is undetermined. This CDR3 comprises 14 residues. The junction had 2 bases not matched to a gene; V was cut back by 2 bases and J by 5 bases. The germline gives CDR1 MNHNS, CDR2 SASEGT. Memory CD4+ cells were the fraction left after CD45RA+ naive selection. Clones were read by immunoSEQ multiplex PCR, and TCRdb kept only the in-frame ones, dropping some. The sample yields around 1 million clones, 60% to 85% seen once. This rearrangement joins TRBV6-1 to TRBJ2-2; 7 nucleotides agree with TRBD1. The receptor comes from a man between 18 and 35 years old in good health. The sequencing sample was made of memory CD4+ T cells sorted from blood. Subset of the sample: CD45RA-negative fraction. The CDR3 nucleotides read TGTGCCAGCAGTGAATCAGGGGGTACCGGGGAGCTGTTTTTT. As protein: CASSESGGTGELFF.